Listed here are 32 T cell receptor beta chains from one sample, sequenced in a study of T cells in localized non-small cell lung cancer. The data were produced by immunoSEQ multiplex PCR, yet TCRdb's version contains in-frame clones alone and is incomplete. The table has around 40,000 clones, about 83% seen once. This material consisted of PBMCs, taken before any cancer treatment. All receptors come from a man between 40 and 70 years old with stage II lung adenocarcinoma.

The chain links TRBV9 to TRBJ1-1; possibly TRBD1 for D (6 bases). This CDR3 has 15 amino acids. Germline V gene data show CDR1 as SGDLS and CDR2 as YYNGEE. V lost 0 bases and J lost 1, with 10 bases in between. This CDR3 reads CASSVVQGANTEAFF. The CDR3 region has the DNA TGTGCCAGCAGCGTAGTACAGGGTGCGAACACTGAAGCTTTCTTT.

The rearrangement joins TRBV19 to TRBJ2-5, with 10 positions matching TRBD1. Germline CDR1 LNHDA, CDR2 SQIVND (reference sequence). This CDR3 is 16 amino acids long. The junction had 7 bases not matched to a gene; V was cut back by 6 bases and J by 0 bases. CDR3 bases: TGTGCCAGTAGCCGGACAGGGGGGCCGTACCAAGAGACCCAGTACTTC. Its translation is CASSRTGGPYQETQYF.

This chain uses TRBV6-5 with TRBJ1-2, with D tentatively TRBD1 (6 bases). Germline assignment: CDR1 MNHEY and CDR2 SVGAGI. The CDR3 contains 12 residues. The ends were cut back, 4 bases at V and 6 bases at J, with 9 bases in the middle. CDR3 nucleotide sequence: TGTGCCAGCAGTTTACAGGGAAATGGCTACACCTTC. Translating it yields CASSLQGNGYTF.

V gene TRBV28 combines with J gene TRBJ2-7; TRBD1 might be the D (6 bases). This CDR3 contains 15 residues. Trimming took off 1 base at V and 2 bases at J, with 12 bases between the two ends. Germline CDR1 reads MDHEN; CDR2 reads SYDVKM. As DNA, the CDR3 is TGTGCCAGCAGTTTATTGGACAGTTTGGCCTACGAGCAGTACTTC. Protein sequence: CASSLLDSLAYEQYF.

V gene TRBV4-1 combines with J gene TRBJ2-7; perhaps TRBD2 as D (5 bases). The CDR3 is 13 residues long. Trimming left V 3 bases short and J 3 bases short, with 9 bases between. The germline CDR1 and CDR2 sequences are MGHRA and YSYEKL. The CDR3 loop is CASSHGGRYEQYF. CDR3 coding DNA: TGCGCCAGCAGCCATGGAGGTCGCTACGAGCAGTACTTC.

The chain employs TRBV7-2 and TRBJ2-5; D is undetermined. The CDR3 runs to 14 residues. V was cut by 5 bases and J by 3 bases, with 13 bases left in between. Germline lookup yields CDR1 SGHTA and CDR2 FQGNSA. The CDR3 is CASSPETREETQYF. CDR3 in DNA: TGTGCCAGCAGCCCTGAGACACGAGAAGAGACCCAGTACTTC.

The CDR3 loop is CASSLPGTSEFF. CDR3 in DNA: TGTGCCAGCAGTTTACCCGGGACTAGCGAGTTCTTC. This sequence joins TRBV27 and TRBJ2-1, with 10 nucleotides matching TRBD2. The CDR3 consists of 12 residues. Germline V gives CDR1 MNHEY, CDR2 SMNVEV (reference sequence). Trimming at V came to 2 bases and at J to 14 bases, leaving 3 bases not matched to a gene.

The rearrangement links TRBV27 to TRBJ1-1, with 7 bases matching TRBD1. Germline V gene lookup returns CDR1 MNHEY and CDR2 SMNVEV (reference sequence). The CDR3 totals 13 residues. The ends lost 5 bases at V and 7 bases at J; junction bases unmatched: 7. The CDR3 DNA is TGTGCCAGCAGTAGACAGGGTGTGGGTGAAGCTTTCTTT. Translating gives CASSRQGVGEAFF.

The chain links TRBV28 to TRBJ2-1, with a tentative D call TRBD2 (7 bases). This CDR3 is 14 amino acids long. Germline CDR1 and CDR2: MDHEN and SYDVKM. With 9 bases removed from V and 8 bases from J, the gap between germline ends came to 20 bases. CDR3: CASSPRGEGDEQFF. The CDR3 nucleotides read TGTGCCAGTTCGCCTAGAGGGGAGGGGGATGAGCAGTTCTTC.

The rearrangement links TRBV30 to TRBJ1-2, with D tentatively TRBD1 (6 bases). With 0 bases removed from V and 4 bases from J, the gap between germline ends came to 12 bases. The germline gives CDR1 GTSNPN, CDR2 SVGIG (reference sequence). CDR3 length: 14 residues. CDR3 sequence reads: CAWSVGGGIYGYTF. In DNA, the CDR3 is TGTGCCTGGAGTGTAGGGGGGGGAATCTATGGCTACACCTTC.

The chain recombines TRBV4-1 with TRBJ2-7, with D unclear. The CDR3 has 13 amino acids. Trimming cost V 0 bases and J 3 bases, with 6 bases left between them. Germline V lookup: CDR1 MGHRA, CDR2 YSYEKL. The CDR3 spells CASSQDHGYEQYF. CDR3 DNA sequence: TGCGCCAGCAGCCAAGATCACGGCTACGAGCAGTACTTC.

The V gene is TRBV29-1, the J gene TRBJ2-4; maybe TRBD1 (5 bases). The CDR3 spans 15 residues. Germline V gives CDR1 SQVTM, CDR2 ANQGSEA. With 4 bases removed from V and 0 bases from J, the gap between germline ends came to 13 bases. The CDR3 sequence: CSVVQVGLAKNIQYF. CDR3 DNA: TGCAGCGTTGTTCAGGTGGGGCTAGCCAAAAACATTCAGTACTTC.

This chain connects TRBV4-1 to TRBJ2-1; 10 bases match TRBD2. After removal of 1 base from V and 9 bases from J, the junction contained 9 bases not matched to a gene. Looked up from germline, CDR1 is MGHRA and CDR2 is YSYEKL. This CDR3 is built from 16 residues. In nucleotides, the CDR3 is TGCGCCAGCAGCCAAGTACTAGCGGGACGCCTTGGTGAGCAGTTCTTC. Its translation is CASSQVLAGRLGEQFF.

The chain combines TRBV6-5 with TRBJ1-1; 10 bases are shared with TRBD1. The germline CDR1 and CDR2 sequences are MNHEY and SVGAGI. This CDR3 has 15 residues. V shed 3 bases and J 6 bases; nucleotides not matched to a gene: 7. CDR3 coding DNA: TGTGCCAGCAGTTATTCCGGGACAGGGGCGGCTGAAGCTTTCTTT. Amino acid sequence: CASSYSGTGAAEAFF.

The chain couples TRBV9 to TRBJ1-2; D is perhaps TRBD1 (5 bases). Trimming took 3 bases from V and 8 from J, leaving 17 bases between them. This CDR3 has 14 amino acids. Germline V gene sequence: CDR1 SGDLS, CDR2 YYNGEE. CDR3 loop: CASSGARDDFGYTF. CDR3 sequence (DNA): TGTGCCAGCAGCGGAGCCCGGGACGATTTCGGCTACACCTTC.

The rearrangement uses TRBV13 and TRBJ1-1; TRBD1 is a possible D gene (6 bases). Trimming pared 4 bases from V and 1 base from J, leaving 13 bases between. This CDR3 has 15 residues. Germline V gives CDR1 PRHDT, CDR2 FYEKMQ (reference sequence). The CDR3 spells CASSSFTGSNTEAFF. DNA of the CDR3: TGTGCCAGCAGCTCCTTTACAGGGTCGAACACTGAAGCTTTCTTT. Using reference TRBV13 and TRBJ1-1 for the parts outside the CDR3, the full variable domain is AAGVIQSPRHLIKEKRETATLKCYPIPRHDTVYWYQQGPGQDPQFLISFYEKMQSDKGSIPDRFSAQQFSDYHSELNMSSLELGDSALYFCASSSFTGSNTEAFFGQGTRLTVV.

This sequence joins TRBV9 and TRBJ2-7; TRBD2 might be the D (5 bases). Germline V gene lookup returns CDR1 SGDLS and CDR2 YYNGEE. The CDR3 totals 14 residues. V gave up 0 bases and J gave up 0 bases, with 7 bases separating them. CDR3 amino acids: CASSVGSGSYEQYF. The CDR3 DNA sequence: TGTGCCAGCAGCGTAGGCAGCGGCTCCTACGAGCAGTACTTC. The entire variable domain, with the rest obtained from reference TRBV9 and TRBJ2-7, is as follows: DSGVTQTPKHLITATGQRVTLRCSPRSGDLSVYWYQQSLDQGLQFLIQYYNGEERAKGNILERFSAQQFPDLHSELNLSSLELGDSALYFCASSVGSGSYEQYFGPGTRLTVT.

This rearrangement joins TRBV18 to TRBJ2-2; 8 nucleotides match TRBD2. J was trimmed by 5 bases and V by 2 bases; bases with no gene match: 7. The CDR3 is made up of 16 amino acids. Germline loops: CDR1 KGHSH, CDR2 LQKENI. The CDR3 loop reads CASSPFAGGKTGELFF. The CDR3 DNA sequence: TGTGCCAGCTCACCATTTGCGGGAGGCAAGACCGGGGAGCTGTTTTTT.

This clone has only a few counts. The chain combines TRBV19 with TRBJ2-3; possible D gene TRBD2, 5 bases. The V end lost 3 bases, the J end lost 6 bases, and 13 bases lay between the germline ends. CDR1 is LNHDA and CDR2 is SQIVND in the germline V gene (reference sequence). The CDR3 sequence is 14 residues long. In DNA form, the CDR3 reads TGTGCCAGTAGTATTGCCCTCCGGAGGGATACGCAGTATTTT. Translated, it gives CASSIALRRDTQYF.

The chain uses TRBV7-6 and TRBJ2-6; D is uncertain. Germline CDR1 and CDR2: SGHVS and FNYEAQ. V gave up 0 bases and J gave up 3 bases, with 6 bases separating them. The CDR3 is 15 residues long. DNA for the CDR3: TGTGCCAGCAGCTTAGCGAAGGGTGGGGCCAACGTCCTGACTTTC. Its translation is CASSLAKGGANVLTF. Based on the CDR3 plus reference TRBV7-6 and TRBJ2-6, the full variable domain is GAGVSQSPRYKVTKRGQDVALRCDPISGHVSLYWYRQALGQGPEFLTYFNYEAQQDKSGLPNDRFSAERPEGSISTLTIQRTEQRDSAMYRCASSLAKGGANVLTFGAGSRLTVL.

The V gene is TRBV19, the J gene TRBJ1-3; D is undetermined. Germline CDR1 is LNHDA and CDR2 is SQIVND (reference sequence). V was cut by 5 bases and J by 0 bases, with 8 bases left in between. This CDR3 comprises 14 residues. Written as DNA, the CDR3 is TGTGCCAGTAGTTCCCAGAGCTCTGGAAACACCATATATTTT. It yields the protein CASSSQSSGNTIYF.

V gene TRBV6-6 combines with J gene TRBJ1-1; D not resolved. The CDR3 totals 14 residues. Trimming took off 5 bases at V and 7 bases at J, with 17 bases between the two ends. Germline V CDR1 and CDR2: MNHNY, SVGAGI (reference sequence). Written as DNA, the CDR3 is TGTGCCAGCAGTCCAAACGGGGTAGAAAATGAAGCTTTCTTT. This gives the protein CASSPNGVENEAFF.

This clone was observed a handful of times. The gene calls are TRBV5-5 and TRBJ1-1, with a possible D match to TRBD1 (6 bases). V was clipped by 2 bases and J by 1 base, with 9 bases between them. CDR3 length: 14 amino acids. Germline V gene data show CDR1 as SGHKS and CDR2 as YYEKEE (reference sequence). CDR3 DNA: TGTGCCAGCAGCTTTTCAGGGGCGAACACTGAAGCTTTCTTT. Its protein is CASSFSGANTEAFF.

The V and J genes are TRBV11-2 and TRBJ1-2, with D unclear. CDR1 is SGHAT, CDR2 FQNNGV, per germline. The CDR3 totals 11 residues. V lost 7 bases to trimming and J lost 5 bases, with 8 bases between them. CDR3 sequence reads: CASTKNYGYTF. The CDR3 nucleotides are TGTGCCAGCACCAAAAATTATGGCTACACCTTC.

The rearrangement uses TRBV21-1 and TRBJ1-1. TRBV21-1 is listed as a pseudogene. The CDR3 contains 15 residues. The CDR3 here is CASSPGRAQNTEAFF. The CDR3 DNA reads TGTGCCAGCAGCCCGGGGAGGGCCCAGAACACTGAAGCTTTCTTT.

The chain carries TRBV7-9 and TRBJ2-1; D possibly uses TRBD1 or TRBD2 (5 bases each). This CDR3 is 14 amino acids long. V gave up 4 bases and J gave up 4 bases, with 11 bases separating them. The V gene's germline CDR1 is SEHNR and CDR2 FQNEAQ (reference sequence). CDR3 nucleotides: TGTGCCAGCAGCTCCCTTTGGGGGTACAATGAGCAGTTCTTC. It codes for CASSSLWGYNEQFF.

The chain employs TRBV11-2 and TRBJ2-5; TRBD1 might be the D (6 bases). V was cut by 6 bases and J by 4 bases, with 15 bases left in between. The CDR3 extends over 14 amino acids. Per germline, CDR1 SGHAT and CDR2 FQNNGV. The CDR3 sequence is CASSPGQRRETQYF. DNA of the CDR3: TGTGCCAGCAGTCCTGGACAGAGGAGAGAGACCCAGTACTTC.

The genes are TRBV6-9 and TRBJ1-5; a weak D match, TRBD1 (5 bases). The CDR3 is made up of 16 amino acids. Germline CDR1 reads MNHGY; CDR2 reads SVAAGI. With 7 bases removed from V and 6 bases from J, the gap between germline ends came to 22 bases. The CDR3 sequence: CASITLGDGVFQPQHF. The CDR3 DNA reads as TGTGCCAGCATTACCTTAGGGGACGGGGTTTTTCAGCCCCAGCATTTT.

The J gene is TRBJ1-2, the V gene TRBV11-2; TRBD1 aligns across 8 bases. Trimming cost V 5 bases and J 2 bases; bases outside gene matches: 10. This CDR3 spans 16 amino acids. Germline assignment: CDR1 SGHAT and CDR2 FQNNGV. CDR3 coding DNA: TGTGCCAGCAGCATTCCACAGGGGGAGGGGAACTATGGCTACACCTTC. Its protein is CASSIPQGEGNYGYTF.

This chain joins TRBV6-1 and TRBJ2-7, with TRBD2 matching over 11 bases. Germline V CDR1 and CDR2: MNHNS, SASEGT. The trim removed 4 bases at V and 6 bases at J, leaving 8 bases unmatched. The CDR3 is 15 residues long. In DNA, the CDR3 is TGTGCCAGCAGTGCCTTGCTAGCGGGGGGTCCCGAGCAGTACTTC. As protein: CASSALLAGGPEQYF.

The CDR3 nucleotides read TGTGCCAGCAGCTTGGGACCGCTTGAAGCAACTAATGAAAAACTGTTTTTT. Its protein product is CASSLGPLEATNEKLFF. The J gene is TRBJ1-4, the V gene TRBV5-6, with D unclear. CDR3 length: 17 amino acids. Germline CDR1 is SGHDT and CDR2 is YYEEEE. V lost 0 bases to trimming and J lost 0 bases, with 12 bases between them.

The V call is TRBV14, the J call TRBJ1-6; D is unresolved. V lost 0 bases and J lost 9, with 6 bases in between. CDR1 SGHDN and CDR2 FVKESK come from the germline V gene. The CDR3 is made up of 13 amino acids. The CDR3 coding sequence is TGTGCCAGCAGCCAAGATCGAGTTTCACCCCTCCACTTT. Protein product: CASSQDRVSPLHF.